The 21 T cell receptor beta chains in this list originate from one sample, sequenced in a study of shared clonotypes between healthy human individuals (TCRdb year 2020). The library came from the immunoSEQ multiplex PCR assay. The table was pulled from immuneACCESS by TCRdb, which kept in-frame rearrangements only. Such tables lose some clones; where checked, under half of the loss comes from unresolved V genes, and the rest has no known cause. The sample profile shows 450,000 to 500,000 clones; 76% of them were found once. The ten most abundant clones make up around 13% of the sample. What was sequenced was PBMCs. The receptors were sampled from a woman aged 40 to 55 in good health. Some clones in this sample may be carry-over from other donors' samples.

This clone appeared once. V is TRBV21-1 and J is TRBJ2-1; no DNA check was done on the table's D call, TRBD2. TRBV21-1 is a documented pseudogene. This CDR3 contains 16 residues. The CDR3 is CARCSSGRRGYNEQFF. The CDR3, as DNA: TGTGCCAGATGCTCAAGCGGGAGAAGGGGGTACAATGAGCAGTTCTTC.

Many counts were recorded for this clone. The chain uses TRBV5-1 and TRBJ2-1; D perhaps matches TRBD2 (5 bases). The CDR3 loop spans 15 amino acids. The germline V gene encodes CDR1 SGHRS and CDR2 YFSETQ. Deletions cut 1 base from V and 6 bases from J, with 14 bases between. CDR3 coding DNA: TGCGCCAGCAGCTTGCTACCCACTAGTGGCAATGAGCAGTTCTTC. Translated: CASSLLPTSGNEQFF.

The chain uses TRBV7-9 and TRBJ1-3; D is ambiguous. Trimming took off 5 bases at V and 1 base at J, with 6 bases between the two ends. Germline CDR1 SEHNR, CDR2 FQNEAQ (reference sequence). CDR3 length equals 13 residues. CDR3 bases: TGTGCCAGCAGCGTTCAATCTGGAAACACCATATATTTT. Translating it yields CASSVQSGNTIYF. The whole variable domain, filled in from reference TRBV7-9 and TRBJ1-3, reads DTGVSQNPRHKITKRGQNVTFRCDPISEHNRLYWYRQTLGQGPEFLTYFQNEAQLEKSRLLSDRFSAERPKGSFSTLEIQRTEQGDSAMYLCASSVQSGNTIYFGEGSWLTVV.

The CDR3 is CASSPGEDRGRGEAFF. As DNA, the CDR3 is TGCGCCAGCAGTCCGGGGGAGGACAGGGGGCGAGGTGAAGCTTTCTTT. The rearrangement links TRBV5-1 to TRBJ1-1, with 11 bases fitting TRBD1. V was clipped by 5 bases and J by 7 bases; unmatched bases: 13. Looked up from germline, CDR1 is SGHRS and CDR2 is YFSETQ. The CDR3 is 16 amino acids. Full variable domain (remainder filled in from reference TRBV5-1 and TRBJ1-1): KAGVTQTPRYLIKTRGQQVTLSCSPISGHRSVSWYQQTPGQGLQFLFEYFSETQRNKGNFPGRFSGRQFSNSRSEMNVSTLELGDSALYLCASSPGEDRGRGEAFFGQGTRLTVV.

The rearrangement uses TRBV30 and TRBJ2-2; 7 positions agree with TRBD1. The CDR3 extends over 14 amino acids. J gave up 6 bases and V 5 bases, and 9 bases lay outside the gene matches. In germline, CDR1 is GTSNPN, CDR2 SVGIG (reference sequence). CDR3 in amino acids: CAWGVTGIPGELFF. CDR3 sequence (DNA): TGTGCCTGGGGGGTGACAGGGATACCCGGGGAGCTGTTTTTT.

This clone was recorded a few times. This chain links TRBV2 with TRBJ2-1; D is possibly TRBD1 (5 bases). The CDR3 loop spans 14 amino acids. Germline CDR1 SNHLY, CDR2 FYNNEI. Trimming took 6 bases from V and 0 from J, leaving 9 bases between them. The CDR3 sequence is CASRAQGSYNEQFF. The CDR3 DNA follows: TGTGCCAGCAGAGCGCAGGGCTCCTACAATGAGCAGTTCTTC.

V usage is TRBV10-3 and J usage is TRBJ2-5; D possibly corresponds to TRBD2 (6 bases). V lost 2 bases and J 1 base, leaving 8 bases between the germline ends. Germline V gives CDR1 ENHRY, CDR2 SYGVKD. This CDR3 has 14 amino acids. CDR3 protein: CAISEIAAQETQYF. The CDR3 region has the DNA TGTGCCATCAGTGAGATAGCGGCCCAAGAGACCCAGTACTTC.

The chain carries TRBV30 and TRBJ2-7; 11 bases line up with TRBD1. Trimming removed 3 bases from V and 6 bases from J; junction bases left unmatched: 4. The CDR3 has 13 residues. Germline-derived CDR1 and CDR2 are GTSNPN and SVGIG (reference sequence). In DNA form, the CDR3 reads TGTGCCTGGAGGGACAGGGGGCCGGTCGAGCAGTACTTC. It yields the protein CAWRDRGPVEQYF.

The chain is built from TRBV6-4 and TRBJ2-3; a possible D gene is TRBD1 (5 bases). V lost 0 bases to trimming and J lost 3 bases, with 16 bases between them. Germline CDR1 and CDR2: MRHNA and SNTAGT. This CDR3 has 17 amino acids. The DNA for the CDR3 is TGTGCCAGCAGTGACTCTAGGGGCGGTGTTGGAACAGATACGCAGTATTTT. Amino acids: CASSDSRGGVGTDTQYF.

This clone was counted between two and nine times. The chain uses TRBV15 and TRBJ1-2; TRBD1 matches at 8 bases. The V gene's germline CDR1 is LNHNV and CDR2 YYDKDF (reference sequence). The trim removed 4 bases at V and 0 bases at J, leaving 4 bases unmatched. This CDR3 comprises 15 residues. CDR3 sequence: CATSIQGATNYGYTF. CDR3 in DNA: TGTGCCACCAGCATTCAGGGGGCCACTAACTATGGCTACACCTTC.

On this clone itself: One end of the junction is discordant with germline, which a read error may explain. The sample contains more than one DNA sequence encoding this CDR3. The rearrangement joins TRBV28 to TRBJ2-7, with D tentatively TRBD2 (5 bases). This CDR3 is 14 amino acids long. Per germline, CDR1 MDHEN and CDR2 SYDVKM. The CDR3 protein is CASRNHGVTYEQYF. CDR3 DNA: TGTGCCAGCAGAAATCACGGGGTAACCTACGAACAGTACTTC.

This clone was counted a few times. The chain combines TRBV6-1 with TRBJ1-2; 8 bases fit TRBD1. This CDR3 has 16 amino acids. The germline CDR1 and CDR2 sequences are MNHNS and SASEGT. The J segment lost 2 bases and the V segment lost 2 bases, leaving 7 bases of the junction unmatched. The CDR3, as DNA: TGTGCCAGCAGTGAATTGGCGGGACAGGTGAACTATGGCTACACCTTC. Protein product: CASSELAGQVNYGYTF.

The table lists this clone with a count of one. V is TRBV7-7 and J is TRBJ2-1, with D perhaps matching TRBD1 or TRBD2 (5 bases each). The CDR3 totals 13 residues. The germline CDR1 and CDR2 sequences are SSHAT and FNYEAQ (reference sequence). V was shortened by 1 base and J by 6 bases, with 7 bases between the two germline ends. The CDR3 DNA reads as TGTGCCAGCAGCTTAGAGGGACCCAATGAGCAGTTCTTC. This encodes CASSLEGPNEQFF.

This chain uses TRBV28 with TRBJ2-7, with 11 bases fitting TRBD2. With 4 bases clipped from V and 3 bases from J, the junction kept 8 bases outside the gene matches. CDR1 MDHEN and CDR2 SYDVKM come from the germline V gene. CDR3 length: 16 residues. The CDR3 DNA reads TGTGCCAGCAGTTCGACGGGACTAGCGGCTGGCTACGAGCAGTACTTC. It codes for CASSSTGLAAGYEQYF.

This chain connects TRBV11-2 to TRBJ2-7, with 7 positions matching TRBD1. CDR1 and CDR2 from the germline V gene are SGHAT and FQNNGV. J gave up 2 bases and V 5 bases, and 3 bases lay outside the gene matches. The CDR3 loop spans 13 amino acids. DNA of the CDR3: TGTGCCAGCAGCGAGGGACAGACCTACGAGCAGTACTTC. Its protein product is CASSEGQTYEQYF.

The V and J genes are TRBV29-1 and TRBJ1-1, with 8 bases fitting TRBD1. The ends lost 6 bases at V and 4 bases at J; junction bases unmatched: 10. There are 14 residues in the CDR3. Germline assignment: CDR1 SQVTM and CDR2 ANQGSEA. CDR3 sequence reads: CSVKVAGGGTEAFF. The CDR3 DNA reads as TGCAGCGTGAAGGTGGCAGGGGGCGGCACTGAAGCTTTCTTT. The whole variable domain, remainder taken from reference TRBV29-1 and TRBJ1-1, is SAVISQKPSRDICQRGTSLTIQCQVDSQVTMMFWYRQQPGQSLTLIATANQGSEATYESGFVIDKFPISRPNLTFSTLTVSNMSPEDSSIYLCSVKVAGGGTEAFFGQGTRLTVV.

The gene calls are TRBV4-3 and TRBJ1-6; no definite D call. Germline V gene lookup returns CDR1 LGHNA and CDR2 YSLEER. The CDR3 consists of 14 residues. V lost 0 bases and J lost 7, with 7 bases in between. The chain's CDR3 is CASSQDGFNSPLHF. Written as DNA, the CDR3 is TGCGCCAGCAGCCAAGATGGCTTCAATTCACCCCTCCACTTT.

This clone was detected many times. The chain has TRBV29-1 and TRBJ2-3; D remains ambiguous. The CDR3 totals 15 residues. Germline V gives CDR1 SQVTM, CDR2 ANQGSEA. Trimming left V 1 base short and J 1 base short, with 12 bases between. The CDR3 loop reads CSVEGARGGTDTQYF. The CDR3 bases are TGCAGCGTTGAAGGGGCCCGAGGCGGCACAGATACGCAGTATTTT.

This clone was observed a single time. This chain joins TRBV27 and TRBJ2-2; possible D gene TRBD2, 5 bases. Germline values: CDR1 MNHEY, CDR2 SMNVEV (reference sequence). The CDR3 sequence is 14 residues long. V lost 9 bases, J lost 4 bases, and 15 bases lay in between. CDR3 protein: CARWSGRGTGELFF. The CDR3, as DNA: TGTGCCAGATGGTCGGGAAGAGGCACCGGGGAGCTGTTTTTT.

Of note for this clone: At one of its ends the junction is not consistent with the germline gene, which may arise from a read error. The J gene is TRBJ1-1, the V gene TRBV30, with 7 bases lining up with TRBD1. Per the germline V gene, CDR1 is GTSNPN and CDR2 is SVGIG (reference sequence). The CDR3 totals 14 residues. The chain's CDR3 is CAWSYDRANTGAFF. The CDR3 nucleotides read TGTGCCTGGAGTTACGACAGGGCGAACACTGGAGCTTTCTTT.

By share of the sample, this clone is medium-sized. The chain couples TRBV5-4 to TRBJ2-1; the D gene could be TRBD1 or TRBD2 (7 bases each). Germline V gene lookup returns CDR1 SGHNT and CDR2 YYREEE (reference sequence). V was clipped by 4 bases and J by 9 bases, with 14 bases between them. CDR3 length: 13 amino acids. The CDR3 DNA sequence: TGTGCCAGCAGCCTGAGCGGGACAGCTGAGCAGTTCTTC. Its translation is CASSLSGTAEQFF.